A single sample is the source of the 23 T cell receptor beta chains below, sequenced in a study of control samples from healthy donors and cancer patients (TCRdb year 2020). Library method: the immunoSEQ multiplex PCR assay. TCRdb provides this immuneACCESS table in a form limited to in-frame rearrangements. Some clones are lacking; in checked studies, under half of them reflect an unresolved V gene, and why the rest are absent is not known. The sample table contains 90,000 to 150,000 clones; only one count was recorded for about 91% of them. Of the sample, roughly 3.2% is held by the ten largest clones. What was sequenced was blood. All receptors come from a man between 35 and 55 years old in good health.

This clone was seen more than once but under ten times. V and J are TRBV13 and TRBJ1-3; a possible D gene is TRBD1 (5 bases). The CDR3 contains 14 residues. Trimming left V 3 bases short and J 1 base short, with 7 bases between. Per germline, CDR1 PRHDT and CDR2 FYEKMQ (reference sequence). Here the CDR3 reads CASSLSGSGNTIYF. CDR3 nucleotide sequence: TGTGCCAGCAGCTTGTCAGGGTCTGGAAACACCATATATTTT.

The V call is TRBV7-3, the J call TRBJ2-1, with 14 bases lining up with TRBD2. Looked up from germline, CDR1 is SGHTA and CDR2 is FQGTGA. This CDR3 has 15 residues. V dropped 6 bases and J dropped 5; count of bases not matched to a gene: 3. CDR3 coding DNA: TGTGCCAGCAGTCTGGGACTAGCGGGAGACAATGAGCAGTTCTTC. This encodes CASSLGLAGDNEQFF.

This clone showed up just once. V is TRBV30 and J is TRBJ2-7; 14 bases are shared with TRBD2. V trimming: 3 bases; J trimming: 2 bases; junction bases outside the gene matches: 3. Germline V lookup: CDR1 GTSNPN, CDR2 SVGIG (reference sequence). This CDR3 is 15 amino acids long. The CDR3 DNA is TGTGCCTGGAGGGAGACTAGCGGGGGGGCCTACGAGCAGTACTTC. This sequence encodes CAWRETSGGAYEQYF.

The CDR3 sequence: CAWSVLGVGEQYF. The CDR3 DNA reads TGTGCCTGGAGTGTACTGGGGGTAGGGGAGCAGTACTTC. The chain combines TRBV30 with TRBJ2-7; either TRBD1 or TRBD2 may fit D (5 bases each). Trimming cost V 0 bases and J 7 bases, with 13 bases left between them. Per the germline V gene, CDR1 is GTSNPN and CDR2 is SVGIG (reference sequence). The CDR3 consists of 13 residues.

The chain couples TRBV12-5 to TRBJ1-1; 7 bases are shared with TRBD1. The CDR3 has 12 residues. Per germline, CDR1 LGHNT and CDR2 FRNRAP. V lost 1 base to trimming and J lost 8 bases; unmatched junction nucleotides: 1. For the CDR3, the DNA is TGTGCTAGTGGTTTGGGGGACAGCGAAGCTTTCTTT. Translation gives CASGLGDSEAFF.

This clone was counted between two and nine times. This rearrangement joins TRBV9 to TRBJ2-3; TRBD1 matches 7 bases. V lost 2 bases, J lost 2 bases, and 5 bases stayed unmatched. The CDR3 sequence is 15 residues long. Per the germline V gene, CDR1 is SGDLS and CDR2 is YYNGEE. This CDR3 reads CASSVTGQITDTQYF. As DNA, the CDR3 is TGTGCCAGCAGCGTGACAGGGCAAATCACAGATACGCAGTATTTT.

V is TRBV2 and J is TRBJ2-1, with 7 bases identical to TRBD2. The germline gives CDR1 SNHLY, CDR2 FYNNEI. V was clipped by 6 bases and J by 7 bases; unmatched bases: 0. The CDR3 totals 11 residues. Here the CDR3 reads CASSGGNEQFF. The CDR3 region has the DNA TGTGCCAGCAGCGGGGGGAATGAGCAGTTCTTC.

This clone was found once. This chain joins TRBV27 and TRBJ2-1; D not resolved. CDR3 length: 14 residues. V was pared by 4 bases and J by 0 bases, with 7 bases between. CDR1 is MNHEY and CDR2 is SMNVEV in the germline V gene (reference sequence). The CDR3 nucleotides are TGTGCCAGCAGTTCTCCCACCTCCTACAATGAGCAGTTCTTC. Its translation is CASSSPTSYNEQFF.

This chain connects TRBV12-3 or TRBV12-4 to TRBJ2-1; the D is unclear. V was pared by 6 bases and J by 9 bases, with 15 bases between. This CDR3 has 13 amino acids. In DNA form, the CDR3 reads TGTGCCAGCAGCCCCATCTCGCGCGGTGAGCAGTTCTTC. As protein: CASSPISRGEQFF.

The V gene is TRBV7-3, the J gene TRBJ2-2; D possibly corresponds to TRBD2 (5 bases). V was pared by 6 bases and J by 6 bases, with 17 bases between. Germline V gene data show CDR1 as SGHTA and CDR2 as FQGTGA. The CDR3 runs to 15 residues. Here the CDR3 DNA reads TGTGCCAGCAGGTCCGAGAGCGGCCTGGCCGGGGAGCTGTTTTTT. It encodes CASRSESGLAGELFF.

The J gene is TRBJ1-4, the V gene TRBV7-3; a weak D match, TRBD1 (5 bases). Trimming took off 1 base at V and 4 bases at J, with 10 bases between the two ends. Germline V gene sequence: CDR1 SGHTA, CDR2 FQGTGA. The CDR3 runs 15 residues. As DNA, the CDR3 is TGTGCCAGCAGCTTAAGCGGGGGTGGTAATGAAAAACTGTTTTTT. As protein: CASSLSGGGNEKLFF.

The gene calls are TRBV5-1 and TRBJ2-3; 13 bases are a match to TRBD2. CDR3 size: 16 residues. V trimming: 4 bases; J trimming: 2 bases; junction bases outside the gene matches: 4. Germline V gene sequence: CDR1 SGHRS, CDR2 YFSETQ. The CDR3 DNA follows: TGCGCCAGCAGCAGGACTAGCGGGGGAATCACAGATACGCAGTATTTT. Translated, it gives CASSRTSGGITDTQYF.

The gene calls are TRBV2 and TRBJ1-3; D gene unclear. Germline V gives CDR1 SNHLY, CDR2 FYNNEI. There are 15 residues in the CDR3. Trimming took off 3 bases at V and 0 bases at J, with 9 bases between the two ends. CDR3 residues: CASSDRFYSGNTIYF. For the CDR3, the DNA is TGTGCCAGCAGTGACAGGTTTTACTCTGGAAACACCATATATTTT.

The DNA for the CDR3 is TGTGCCAGCAGGCGGACAGGGGGCGTAGAGCAGTACTTC. Translated, it gives CASRRTGGVEQYF. This chain links TRBV27 with TRBJ2-7; 11 positions match TRBD1. The trim removed 6 bases at V and 7 bases at J, leaving 5 bases unmatched. The CDR3 runs 13 residues. CDR1 MNHEY and CDR2 SMNVEV come from the germline V gene (reference sequence).

The CDR3 DNA sequence: TGCGCCAGCAGCCGGGAGGGGACAGGGTATAATTCACCCCTCCACTTT. This codes for CASSREGTGYNSPLHF. This sequence joins TRBV5-1 and TRBJ1-6, with 9 bases that match TRBD1. Unmatched junction bases numbered 6, after V lost 4 bases and J lost 4 bases. Germline CDR1 and CDR2: SGHRS and YFSETQ. This CDR3 contains 16 residues.

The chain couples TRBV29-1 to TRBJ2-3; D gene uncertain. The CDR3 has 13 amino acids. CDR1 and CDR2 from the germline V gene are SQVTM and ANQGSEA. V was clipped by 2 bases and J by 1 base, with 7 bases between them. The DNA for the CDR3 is TGCAGCGTTGAAAACTTTGGCACAGATACGCAGTATTTT. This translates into CSVENFGTDTQYF.

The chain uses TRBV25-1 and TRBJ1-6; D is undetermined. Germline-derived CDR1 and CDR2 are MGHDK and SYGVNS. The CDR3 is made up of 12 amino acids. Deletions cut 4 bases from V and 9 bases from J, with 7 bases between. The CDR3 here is CASSGRISPLHF. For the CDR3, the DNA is TGTGCCAGCAGTGGACGGATTTCACCCCTCCACTTT.

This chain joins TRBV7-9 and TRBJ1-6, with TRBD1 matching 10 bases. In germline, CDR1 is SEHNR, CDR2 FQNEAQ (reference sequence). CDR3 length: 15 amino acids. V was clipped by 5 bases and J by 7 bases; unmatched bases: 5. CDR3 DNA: TGTGCCAGCAGCGCCAGGACAGGGGGGAATTCACCCCTCCACTTT. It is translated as CASSARTGGNSPLHF.

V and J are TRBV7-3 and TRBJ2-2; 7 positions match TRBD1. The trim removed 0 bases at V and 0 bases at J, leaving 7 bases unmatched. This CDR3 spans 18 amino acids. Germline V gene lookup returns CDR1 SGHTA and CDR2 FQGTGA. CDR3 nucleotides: TGTGCCAGCAGCTTAACAGGGGGCGAGGGGACGAACACCGGGGAGCTGTTTTTT. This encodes CASSLTGGEGTNTGELFF.

The CDR3 sequence is CASRLLENTEAFF. Written as DNA, the CDR3 is TGTGCCAGCAGATTACTCGAAAACACTGAAGCTTTCTTT. The genes are TRBV6-5 and TRBJ1-1; D gene ambiguous. This CDR3 has 13 residues. The ends were cut back, 6 bases at V and 2 bases at J, with 10 bases in the middle. CDR1 MNHEY and CDR2 SVGAGI come from the germline V gene.

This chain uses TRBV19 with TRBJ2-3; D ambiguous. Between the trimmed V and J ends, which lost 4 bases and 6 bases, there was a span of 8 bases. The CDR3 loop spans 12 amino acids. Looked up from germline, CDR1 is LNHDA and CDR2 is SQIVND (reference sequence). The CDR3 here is CASSTGVDTQYF. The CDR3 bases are TGTGCCAGTAGTACAGGAGTGGATACGCAGTATTTT.

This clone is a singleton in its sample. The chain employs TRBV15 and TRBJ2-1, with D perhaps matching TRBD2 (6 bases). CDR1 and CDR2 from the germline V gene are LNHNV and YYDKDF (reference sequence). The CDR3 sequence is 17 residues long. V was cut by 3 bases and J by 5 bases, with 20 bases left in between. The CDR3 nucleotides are TGTGCCACCAGCAGTTTCCCCCGGCGGGAAACCAACAATGAGCAGTTCTTC. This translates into CATSSFPRRETNNEQFF.

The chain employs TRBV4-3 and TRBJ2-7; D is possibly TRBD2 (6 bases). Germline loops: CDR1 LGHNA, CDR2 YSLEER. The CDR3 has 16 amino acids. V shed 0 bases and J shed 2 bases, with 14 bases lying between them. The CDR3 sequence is CASSQETGTGAYEQYF. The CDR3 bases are TGCGCCAGCAGCCAAGAAACCGGGACTGGGGCCTACGAGCAGTACTTC.